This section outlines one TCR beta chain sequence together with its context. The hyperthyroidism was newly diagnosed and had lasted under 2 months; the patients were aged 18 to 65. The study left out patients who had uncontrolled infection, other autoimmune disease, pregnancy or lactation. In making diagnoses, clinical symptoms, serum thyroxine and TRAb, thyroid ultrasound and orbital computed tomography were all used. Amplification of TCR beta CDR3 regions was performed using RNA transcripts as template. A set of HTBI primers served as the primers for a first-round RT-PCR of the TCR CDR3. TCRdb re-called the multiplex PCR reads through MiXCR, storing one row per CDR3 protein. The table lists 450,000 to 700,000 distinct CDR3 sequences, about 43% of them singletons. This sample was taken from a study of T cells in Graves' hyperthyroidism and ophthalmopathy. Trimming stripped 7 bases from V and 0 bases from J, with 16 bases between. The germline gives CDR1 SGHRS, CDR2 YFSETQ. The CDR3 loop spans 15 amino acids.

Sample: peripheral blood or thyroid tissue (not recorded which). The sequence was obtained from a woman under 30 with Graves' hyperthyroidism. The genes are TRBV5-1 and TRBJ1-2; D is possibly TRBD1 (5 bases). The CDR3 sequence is CASGSPDKTNYGYTF. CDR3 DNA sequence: TGCGCCAGCGGCTCGCCGGACAAGACTAACTATGGCTACACCTTC.